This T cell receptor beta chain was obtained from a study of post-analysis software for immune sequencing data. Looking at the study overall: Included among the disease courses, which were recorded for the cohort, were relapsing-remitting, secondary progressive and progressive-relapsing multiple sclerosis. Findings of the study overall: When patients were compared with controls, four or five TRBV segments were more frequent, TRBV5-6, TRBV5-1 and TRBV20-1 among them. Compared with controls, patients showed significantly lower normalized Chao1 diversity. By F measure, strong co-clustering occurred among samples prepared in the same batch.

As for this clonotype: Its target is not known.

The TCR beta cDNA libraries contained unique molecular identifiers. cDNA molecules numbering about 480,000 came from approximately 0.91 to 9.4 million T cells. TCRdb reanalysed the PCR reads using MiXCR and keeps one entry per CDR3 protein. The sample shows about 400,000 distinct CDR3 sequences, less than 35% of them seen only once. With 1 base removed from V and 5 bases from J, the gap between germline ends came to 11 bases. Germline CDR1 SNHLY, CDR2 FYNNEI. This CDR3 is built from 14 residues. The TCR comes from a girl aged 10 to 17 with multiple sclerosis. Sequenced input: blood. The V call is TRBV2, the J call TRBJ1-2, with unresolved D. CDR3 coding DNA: TGTGCCAGCAGTGAAGAAGTGGGAGGATATGGCTACACCTTC. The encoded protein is CASSEEVGGYGYTF.